The clone carrying this TCR beta chain has just a few counts. Its antigen is undetermined. Populations isolated by sorting all had purity greater than 95%. This entry is derived from a study of beta chain features in type 1 diabetes. Expressed TCRB transcripts got sequenced, as all isolated RNA was reverse transcribed. Generated by immunoSEQ multiplex PCR, the TCRdb table keeps only in-frame clones and is missing some. The table has over 300,000 clones, roughly 9% seen once. The CDR3 is made up of 15 amino acids. Germline CDR1 MDHEN, CDR2 SYDVKM. Trimming cost V 7 bases and J 0 bases, with 13 bases left between them. Study-wide points: A closer apparent resemblance between naive, central memory and Treg TCRB repertoires was seen in patients than in healthy donors. Among all four CD4+ subsets, Type 1 diabetes patients had TCRB CDR3s that were moderately but significantly shorter.

Sequencing used central memory CD4+ T cells from blood. The source of this sequence is a man aged 25-45 years with type 1 diabetes. The chain joins TRBV28 to TRBJ2-4, with no clear D. CDR3 loop: CASTRSTVAKNIQYF. The CDR3 DNA is TGTGCCAGCACCAGATCGACGGTAGCCAAAAACATTCAGTACTTC.